The 26 T cell receptor beta chains given below trace back to one sample, sequenced in a study of shared clonotypes between healthy human individuals. The table came from immunoSEQ multiplex PCR; TCRdb's copy has only in-frame clones and leaves some out. The sample has roughly 500,000 clones; about 79% are singletons. Material: PBMCs. Every receptor here comes from a woman between 35 and 50 years old in good health. Some clones in this sample may be carry-over from other donors' samples.

The chain uses TRBV28 and TRBJ2-5, with D possibly TRBD1 on 6 matching bases. Germline lookup yields CDR1 MDHEN and CDR2 SYDVKM. This CDR3 has 15 residues. V was shortened by 6 bases and J by 2 bases, with 16 bases between the two germline ends. DNA of the CDR3: TGTGCCAGCAGGCCCGGGACACGGGTTCAAGAGACCCAGTACTTC. Its protein product is CASRPGTRVQETQYF.

Note on this clone: A read error likely explains this, since a far larger clone differs by one base. The same CDR3 arises from other DNA sequences in this sample as well. The rearrangement uses TRBV4-2 and TRBJ2-1; 8 bases map to TRBD2. The CDR3 has 16 residues. The germline CDR1 and CDR2 sequences are LGHNA and YNFKEQ. The CDR3: CASSQEVAGSYNEQFF. CDR3 DNA sequence: TGTGCCAGCAGCCAAGAAGTAGCGGGATCCTACAACGAGCAGTTCTTC.

V gene TRBV6-5 combines with J gene TRBJ1-5; D is perhaps TRBD1 (6 bases). The V end was cut by 6 bases, the J end by 3 bases, with 15 bases between. The CDR3 loop spans 15 amino acids. Germline V gene data show CDR1 as MNHEY and CDR2 as SVGAGI. The CDR3 sequence is CASRRTQGINQPQHF. CDR3 nucleotide sequence: TGTGCCAGCAGGAGGACACAGGGTATCAATCAGCCCCAGCATTTT.

V usage is TRBV9 and J usage is TRBJ1-1; perhaps TRBD1 as D (6 bases). V lost 0 bases and J 10 bases, leaving 10 bases between the germline ends. There are 12 residues in the CDR3. Germline lookup yields CDR1 SGDLS and CDR2 YYNGEE. The CDR3 is CASSVGTESAFF. As DNA, the CDR3 is TGTGCCAGCAGCGTAGGGACAGAGTCAGCTTTCTTT. The full variable domain, with the rest looked up from reference TRBV9 and TRBJ1-1, is DSGVTQTPKHLITATGQRVTLRCSPRSGDLSVYWYQQSLDQGLQFLIQYYNGEERAKGNILERFSAQQFPDLHSELNLSSLELGDSALYFCASSVGTESAFFGQGTRLTVV.

The chain uses TRBV6-1 and TRBJ1-1, with D possibly being TRBD1 (5 bases). CDR1 is MNHNS, CDR2 SASEGT, per germline. The CDR3 totals 13 residues. V was cut by 6 bases and J by 8 bases, with 16 bases left in between. CDR3 residues: CASSTGQRGEAFF. The CDR3 DNA follows: TGTGCCAGCAGCACGGGCCAGCGGGGGGAAGCTTTCTTT.

Here the CDR3 reads CSATLVNEQFF. The DNA for the CDR3 is TGCAGTGCTACCTTAGTCAATGAGCAGTTCTTC. The chain carries TRBV20-1 and TRBJ2-1; D ambiguous. Germline CDR1 is DFQATT and CDR2 is SNEGSKA (reference sequence). The CDR3 is made up of 11 amino acids. V was shortened by 4 bases and J by 6 bases, with 7 bases between the two germline ends.

This clone showed up just a few times. This chain links TRBV4-2 with TRBJ2-2; 10 positions agree with TRBD2. Unmatched junction bases numbered 8, after V lost 0 bases and J lost 7 bases. Looked up from germline, CDR1 is LGHNA and CDR2 is YNFKEQ. The CDR3 length is 17 residues. This CDR3 reads CASSQDTAGGPIGELFF. The CDR3 DNA is TGTGCCAGCAGCCAAGATACAGCGGGAGGGCCCATCGGGGAGCTGTTTTTT.

This clone was seen once. Within the sample, other DNA sequences also encode this same CDR3. The chain carries TRBV5-4 and TRBJ2-7; D is unclear. CDR3 size: 12 residues. Germline V gene sequence: CDR1 SGHNT, CDR2 YYREEE (reference sequence). Between the trimmed V and J ends, which lost 0 bases and 3 bases, there was a span of 4 bases. The CDR3 DNA reads as TGTGCCAGCAGCTTGGGCGGCTACGAGCAGTACTTC. This encodes CASSLGGYEQYF.

This clone was counted between two and nine times. The rearrangement links TRBV5-4 to TRBJ2-1; D is unclear. CDR3 length equals 12 residues. Trimming left V 0 bases short and J 7 bases short, with 5 bases between. The V gene's germline CDR1 is SGHNT and CDR2 YYREEE (reference sequence). The chain's CDR3 is CASSLDKNEQFF. Here the CDR3 DNA reads TGTGCCAGCAGCTTGGATAAGAATGAGCAGTTCTTC.

The chain is built from TRBV10-1 and TRBJ1-4; 9 bases match TRBD1. Per the germline V gene, CDR1 is WNHNN and CDR2 is SYGVQD (reference sequence). Trimming cost V 4 bases and J 0 bases; bases outside gene matches: 9. CDR3 size: 18 residues. The CDR3 region has the DNA TGCGCCAGCAGTGGGCCCAACAGGGGGCACGCAACTAATGAAAAACTGTTTTTT. This encodes CASSGPNRGHATNEKLFF.

The chain joins TRBV5-1 to TRBJ2-1, with 9 positions matching TRBD2. With V trimmed by 6 bases and J by 8 bases, 12 bases remained unmatched. The CDR3 sequence is 15 residues long. CDR1 and CDR2 from the germline V gene are SGHRS and YFSETQ. The CDR3 reads CASKGAGGPRDEQFF. The CDR3 DNA sequence: TGCGCCAGCAAAGGTGCGGGAGGGCCTCGGGATGAGCAGTTCTTC.

V gene TRBV28 combines with J gene TRBJ2-4; 8 bases align to TRBD2. Looked up from germline, CDR1 is MDHEN and CDR2 is SYDVKM. This CDR3 is built from 15 residues. Trimming cost V 5 bases and J 6 bases; bases outside gene matches: 9. CDR3 amino acids: CASSNSGARGNIQYF. The CDR3 nucleotides read TGTGCCAGCAGTAATAGCGGGGCCCGTGGAAACATTCAGTACTTC.

Remarks on this clone: A much larger clonotype is one base distant, so this may be a read error. The J gene is TRBJ1-1, the V gene TRBV30, with a tentative D call TRBD1 (5 bases). The V and J ends lost 0 bases and 7 bases respectively, with 15 bases between them. The CDR3 is made up of 14 amino acids. Germline CDR1 and CDR2: GTSNPN and SVGIG (reference sequence). Here the CDR3 DNA reads TGTGCCTGGAGTGTAACAGGAGGAACCGTTGAAGCTTTCTTT. Its translation: CAWSVTGGTVEAFF.

The chain employs TRBV19 and TRBJ1-5; possible D gene TRBD1, 6 bases. The V end was cut by 8 bases, the J end by 0 bases, with 11 bases between. This CDR3 has 14 amino acids. Germline loops: CDR1 LNHDA, CDR2 SQIVND (reference sequence). CDR3 amino acids: CASAPGVSNQPQHF. The CDR3 DNA is TGTGCCAGTGCCCCAGGGGTTAGCAATCAGCCCCAGCATTTT.

The chain is built from TRBV28 and TRBJ2-7; unclear D gene. CDR3 length: 10 residues. Germline loops: CDR1 MDHEN, CDR2 SYDVKM. Trimming pared 10 bases from V and 12 bases from J, leaving 16 bases between. The CDR3 coding sequence is TGTGCCACCTTGAAAGCGAGCACGTACTTC. This translates into CATLKASTYF.

The CDR3 DNA reads as TGTGCCAGCAGCTTCCGTCCAGTGGCGATCACTGAAGCTTTCTTT. Its translation: CASSFRPVAITEAFF. The rearrangement links TRBV11-2 to TRBJ1-1; no clear D. V dropped 3 bases and J dropped 4 bases, with 15 bases sitting between them. Germline CDR1 reads SGHAT; CDR2 reads FQNNGV. The CDR3 spans 15 residues. The complete variable domain, with remaining parts taken from reference TRBV11-2 and TRBJ1-1, reads EAGVAQSPRYKIIEKRQSVAFWCNPISGHATLYWYQQILGQGPKLLIQFQNNGVVDDSQLPKDRFSAERLKGVDSTLKIQPAKLEDSAVYLCASSFRPVAITEAFFGQGTRLTVV.

For this clone: At one of its ends the junction is not consistent with the germline gene, which may arise from a read error. The gene calls are TRBV18 and TRBJ2-7; D is unclear. CDR1 is KGHSH and CDR2 is LQKENI in the germline V gene. This CDR3 spans 17 amino acids. The CDR3 DNA follows: TGTGCCGGCTCACCACGCAGAGGCTCCCAACTTTCCTACGAGCAGTACTTC. It translates to CAGSPRRGSQLSYEQYF. Full variable domain (missing parts from reference TRBV18 and TRBJ2-7): NAGVMQNPRHLVRRRGQEARLRCSPMKGHSHVYWYRQLPEEGLKFMVYLQKENIIDESGMPKERFSAEFPKEGPSILRIQQVVRGDSAAYFCAGSPRRGSQLSYEQYFGPGTRLTVT.

The rearrangement links TRBV9 to TRBJ2-1; 13 bases are a match to TRBD2. J was trimmed by 8 bases and V by 3 bases; bases with no gene match: 8. The CDR3 is 16 residues long. CDR1 and CDR2 from the germline V gene are SGDLS and YYNGEE. The CDR3 here is CASSASGTSGNYEQFF. The CDR3 nucleotides read TGTGCCAGCAGCGCATCCGGGACTAGCGGGAACTATGAGCAGTTCTTC. Drawing the rest from reference TRBV9 and TRBJ2-1, the complete variable domain is DSGVTQTPKHLITATGQRVTLRCSPRSGDLSVYWYQQSLDQGLQFLIQYYNGEERAKGNILERFSAQQFPDLHSELNLSSLELGDSALYFCASSASGTSGNYEQFFGPGTRLTVL.

The gene calls are TRBV9 and TRBJ1-3; perhaps TRBD1 as D (6 bases). This CDR3 has 15 amino acids. The germline V gene has CDR1 SGDLS and CDR2 YYNGEE. Trimming shortened V by 2 bases and J by 1 base, and 10 bases separated the two germline ends. CDR3 DNA sequence: TGTGCCAGCAGCGTGGGACAAACGTCTGGAAACACCATATATTTT. Its protein is CASSVGQTSGNTIYF.

This chain links TRBV5-4 with TRBJ2-7, with D possibly TRBD2 on 5 matching bases. CDR1 and CDR2 from the germline V gene are SGHNT and YYREEE (reference sequence). Trimming pared 2 bases from V and 4 bases from J, leaving 7 bases between. There are 12 residues in the CDR3. This CDR3 reads CASSFPGYEQYF. The CDR3 bases are TGTGCCAGCAGCTTCCCGGGGTACGAGCAGTACTTC.

The V gene is TRBV6-5, the J gene TRBJ2-7; 8 bases match TRBD1. After removal of 6 bases from V and 4 bases from J, the junction contained 5 bases not matched to a gene. Germline V lookup: CDR1 MNHEY, CDR2 SVGAGI. This CDR3 spans 13 amino acids. In DNA, the CDR3 is TGTGCCAGCAGAGCTACAGGGGGTTACGAGCAGTACTTC. As protein: CASRATGGYEQYF.

The chain employs TRBV5-1 and TRBJ2-1, with 9 bases that match TRBD1. CDR3 size: 14 residues. J was trimmed by 9 bases and V by 4 bases; bases with no gene match: 8. CDR1 SGHRS and CDR2 YFSETQ come from the germline V gene. CDR3 in DNA: TGCGCCAGCAGCCCCCTAACAGGGGGCGGTGAGCAGTTCTTC. Its protein product is CASSPLTGGGEQFF.

V and J are TRBV27 and TRBJ2-1; TRBD2 matches at 8 bases. J lost 3 bases, V lost 1 base, and 14 bases had no gene match. The germline CDR1 and CDR2 sequences are MNHEY and SMNVEV (reference sequence). This CDR3 spans 19 amino acids. The CDR3 DNA sequence: TGTGCCAGCAGTTTATACCCCCCGGGACTAGGGGGGTACTACAATGAGCAGTTCTTC. It specifies CASSLYPPGLGGYYNEQFF.

The chain combines TRBV27 with TRBJ2-7; the D gene is possibly TRBD1 (6 bases). CDR3 length equals 14 residues. CDR1 MNHEY and CDR2 SMNVEV come from the germline V gene (reference sequence). The V gene lost 5 bases and the J gene lost 3 bases, with 14 bases spanning the gap. Written as DNA, the CDR3 is TGTGCCAGCAGTCGGACAGCTCCAAACTACGAGCAGTACTTC. It is translated as CASSRTAPNYEQYF.

As concerns this clone: Only one base separates this from a far larger clonotype, so it likely reflects a read error. The identical CDR3 is also encoded by other nucleotide sequences in the sample. V is TRBV6-1 and J is TRBJ1-3, with 10 bases identical to TRBD1. CDR1 is MNHNS, CDR2 SASEGT, per germline. The CDR3 consists of 15 residues. CDR3: CASSLTGGKGNTIYF. In DNA, the CDR3 is TGTGCCAGCAGCTTGACAGGGGGCAAAGGAAACACCATATACTTT.

This clone was detected only once. V usage is TRBV18 and J usage is TRBJ1-5; 10 nucleotides align to TRBD1. Germline CDR1 KGHSH, CDR2 LQKENI. V dropped 6 bases and J dropped 2; count of bases not matched to a gene: 7. This CDR3 spans 16 amino acids. The CDR3 nucleotides are TGTGCCAGCTCCCAAGGACAGGGGGGAGGCAATCAGCCCCAGCATTTT. As protein: CASSQGQGGGNQPQHF.